In this sample, the clone carrying this TCR beta chain turned up many times. The antigen is not known. There were 800,000 to 1,000,000 CD4+ or CD8+ T cells used in the sorted libraries. The data stem from a study of neurological immune-mediated disorders. The CDR3 extends over 14 amino acids. V was trimmed by 3 bases and J by 2 bases, leaving 11 bases between them. cDNA synthesis was performed by 5'RACE with 10-nucleotide random UMIs. TCRdb redid the calling of the 5' RACE reads with MiXCR, one entry per CDR3 protein. Among about 20,000 distinct CDR3 sequences, approximately 7.3% were seen once, and the ten largest hold about 17%. Study conclusions and caveats: The absence of shared CDR3 amino acid sequences among expanded clones across subjects suggests private repertoires in all groups.

The rearrangement uses TRBV12-3 or TRBV12-4 and TRBJ2-7; either TRBD1 or TRBD2 may fit D (5 bases each). The sample consisted of CD8+ T cells from blood. The TCR originated in a woman aged 25 to 39 with HTLV-1-associated myelopathy (HAM/TSP). CDR3 region: CASSLGVSAYEQYF. The CDR3 coding sequence is TGTGCCAGCAGTTTGGGGGTGTCCGCCTACGAGCAGTACTTC.